This TCR beta chain was identified during a study of T cell responses to AZD1222 COVID-19 vaccine. This table comes from immunoSEQ multiplex PCR, and its TCRdb copy is limited to in-frame clones, with some not included. Counted here are about 94,000 clones, roughly 84% occurring once; the ten biggest clones make up 10% to 15%. The CDR3 length is 15 residues. Trimming took 5 bases from V and 0 from J, leaving 11 bases between them. CDR1 is SGHTA and CDR2 is FQGTGA in the germline V gene. The TCR sequence derives from an adult in good health. The rearrangement links TRBV7-3 to TRBJ2-1, with D perhaps matching TRBD1 (5 bases). The sample consisted of peripheral blood, taken on day 0 of AZD1222 vaccination. CDR3 in DNA: TGTGCCAGCAGCATCGACAGTAGCTCCTACAATGAGCAGTTCTTC. Translating gives CASSIDSSSYNEQFF. Based on the CDR3 plus reference TRBV7-3 and TRBJ2-1, the full variable domain is GAGVSQTPSNKVTEKGKYVELRCDPISGHTALYWYRQSLGQGPEFLIYFQGTGAADDSGLPNDRFFAVRPEGSVSTLKIQRTERGDSAVYLCASSIDSSSYNEQFFGPGTRLTVL.